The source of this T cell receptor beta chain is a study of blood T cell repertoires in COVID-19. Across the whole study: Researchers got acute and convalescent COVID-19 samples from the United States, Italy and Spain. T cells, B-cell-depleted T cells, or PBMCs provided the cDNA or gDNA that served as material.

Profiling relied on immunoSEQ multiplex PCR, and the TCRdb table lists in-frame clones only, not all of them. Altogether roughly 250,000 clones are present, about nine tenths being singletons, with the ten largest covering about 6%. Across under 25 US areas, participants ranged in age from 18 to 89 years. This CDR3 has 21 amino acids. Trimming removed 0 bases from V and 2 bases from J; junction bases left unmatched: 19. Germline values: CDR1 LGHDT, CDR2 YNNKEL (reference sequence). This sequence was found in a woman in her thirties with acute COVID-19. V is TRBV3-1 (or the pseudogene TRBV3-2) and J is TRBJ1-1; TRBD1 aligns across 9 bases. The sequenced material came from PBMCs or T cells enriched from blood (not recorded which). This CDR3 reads CASSQDTRDREYDVANTEAFF. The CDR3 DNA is TGTGCCAGCAGCCAAGATACCCGGGACAGGGAGTACGACGTTGCCAACACTGAAGCTTTCTTT.